Below, one TCR beta chain is given with its context. This entry is derived from a study of blood T cell repertoires in COVID-19. Study in general: Donors in the United States, Italy and Spain gave samples during acute or convalescent COVID-19. Nucleic acid was either cDNA or gDNA, and it came from T cells, B-cell-depleted T cells, or PBMCs.

Study processing details: The assay estimated nucleated cells by amplifying reference gene primers. The repertoire was sequenced with immunoSEQ multiplex PCR; TCRdb's copy has only in-frame clones and lacks some. V and J calls and clone size are copied from that table; D and trimming were computed from the DNA. Of around 260,000 clones listed, approximately 90% were seen once; the top ten hold 2% to 2.5%. Recruited during active infection, patients (from Seattle) were subsequently followed longitudinally. Germline CDR1 is SGHNT and CDR2 is YYREEE (reference sequence). Losses at the gene ends were 4 bases for V and 4 bases for J; bases not matched to a gene: 5. CDR3 size: 14 residues.

Sequences were obtained from peripheral blood. The chain has TRBV5-4 and TRBJ2-1, with TRBD2 identical over 7 bases. This clonotype was sampled from a woman under 40 with COVID-19, enrolled during active disease. This CDR3 reads CASSPGTTYNEQFF. CDR3 nucleotides: TGTGCCAGCAGCCCCGGGACTACATACAATGAGCAGTTCTTC.